The sequence of this TCR beta chain was determined in a study of Ad26.COV2.S vaccination and SARS-CoV-2 variants. The wider study: Donor got 5x10^10 or 1x10^11 viral particles of Ad26.COV2.S.

The treatment here: some 20 received Ad26.COV2.S at low or high dose, single or two shots; 5 received placebo; per-sample allocation not given. The samples date from day 63 after the first vaccine or placebo injection. Germline CDR1 and CDR2: SGHTA and FQGNSA. The CDR3 length is 15 residues. V was pared by 1 base and J by 1 base, with 9 bases between. Some clones are missing from TCRdb's copy, which holds only in-frame ones; the method was immunoSEQ multiplex PCR. The profile shows about 350,000 clones, about 85% of them singletons. The receptor was derived from a person between 18 and 65 years old who received the Ad26.COV2.S COVID-19 vaccine or a placebo. The specimen comprised peripheral blood, sampled in a trial of Ad26.COV2.S vaccine versus placebo. This chain uses TRBV7-2 with TRBJ2-3, with D perhaps matching TRBD2 (6 bases). This CDR3 reads CASSLDSGGTDTQYF. DNA of the CDR3: TGTGCCAGCAGCTTAGATTCGGGGGGCACAGATACGCAGTATTTT.